These 21 T cell receptor beta chains were all obtained from the same sample, sequenced in a study of shared clonotypes between healthy human individuals (dated by TCRdb to 2020 to 2021). Libraries were made using the immunoSEQ multiplex PCR assay. Sourced from immuneACCESS, this table was stored by TCRdb with only in-frame sequences that have V and J called. A share of the clones is absent; for the studies checked, an unresolved V gene accounts for under half, and the remainder has no known explanation. The sample table holds some 2,000,000 clones, of which about 94% were seen once. More than 0.1% of the sample comes from the top ten. Sequences were obtained from naive CD4+ T cells sorted from blood. Per the publication, the cell subset or site label means: CD45RA+ positively selected. Source of these receptors: a man aged 18 to 30 in good health.

The rearrangement joins TRBV5-1 to TRBJ1-3, with D perhaps TRBD1 (5 bases). V gave up 5 bases and J gave up 2 bases, with 17 bases separating them. This CDR3 contains 16 residues. Germline CDR1 and CDR2: SGHRS and YFSETQ. In nucleotides, the CDR3 is TGCGCCAGCAGTTCCTTGACGGGGGTCGCTGGAAACACCATATATTTT. Protein sequence: CASSSLTGVAGNTIYF.

The chain uses TRBV5-4 and TRBJ2-1; 13 bases map to TRBD2. Per germline, CDR1 SGHNT and CDR2 YYREEE (reference sequence). The CDR3 consists of 16 residues. The V gene end was trimmed by 3 bases and the J gene end by 9 bases; junction bases not matched to a gene: 9. Here the CDR3 DNA reads TGTGCCAGCAGCTCACTTGGACTAGCGGGAGCCGGTGAGCAGTTCTTC. Amino acids: CASSSLGLAGAGEQFF.

CDR3 region: CASSSPGTAYGYTF. The DNA for the CDR3 is TGTGCCAGCAGCTCCCCCGGGACGGCGTATGGCTACACCTTC. V usage is TRBV7-2 and J usage is TRBJ1-2; D may be TRBD1 (5 bases). The CDR3 loop spans 14 amino acids. Germline loops: CDR1 SGHTA, CDR2 FQGNSA. Trimming took 4 bases from V and 5 from J, leaving 14 bases between them.

Only a few counts were recorded for this clone. In the same sample, other DNA sequences code for this CDR3. J is TRBJ2-2 and V is TRBV2, with D tentatively TRBD1 (5 bases). V lost 4 bases and J 1 base, leaving 7 bases between the germline ends. The CDR3 spans 14 residues. Germline CDR1 is SNHLY and CDR2 is FYNNEI. This CDR3 is CASSGTGNTGELFF. As DNA, the CDR3 is TGTGCCAGCAGTGGCACAGGGAACACCGGGGAGCTGTTTTTT.

The V call is TRBV2, the J call TRBJ2-7, with D uncertain. The germline V gene encodes CDR1 SNHLY and CDR2 FYNNEI. The CDR3 totals 13 residues. The ends were cut back, 0 bases at V and 6 bases at J, with 9 bases in the middle. CDR3 nucleotides: TGTGCCAGCAGTGAAGCAGGGTGGGGCGAGCAGTACTTC. This encodes CASSEAGWGEQYF.

Worth noting for this clone: Different DNA sequences within this sample yield the same CDR3. This rearrangement joins TRBV5-6 to TRBJ1-2; TRBD1 matches at 9 bases. Germline values: CDR1 SGHDT, CDR2 YYEEEE. This CDR3 spans 14 amino acids. The ends lost 0 bases at V and 4 bases at J; junction bases unmatched: 1. The CDR3 DNA sequence: TGTGCCAGCAGCTTGGGACAGGGGGGCTATGGCTACACCTTC. Translated, it gives CASSLGQGGYGYTF.

The rearrangement uses TRBV27 and TRBJ1-5; D remains ambiguous. Deletions cut 5 bases from V and 2 bases from J, with 13 bases between. Per germline, CDR1 MNHEY and CDR2 SMNVEV (reference sequence). The CDR3 is made up of 15 amino acids. This CDR3 reads CASSATRVGNQPQHF. In nucleotides, the CDR3 is TGTGCCAGCAGTGCAACCCGGGTGGGCAATCAGCCCCAGCATTTT.

This rearrangement joins TRBV7-2 to TRBJ1-1, with D unclear. The V end lost 1 base, the J end lost 1 base, and 19 bases lay between the germline ends. The V gene's germline CDR1 is SGHTA and CDR2 FQGNSA. The CDR3 length is 18 residues. Here the CDR3 reads CASSLDGMWARANTEAFF. The CDR3 DNA is TGTGCCAGCAGCTTAGACGGGATGTGGGCGAGGGCGAACACTGAAGCTTTCTTT.

With respect to this clone: The sample contains more than one DNA sequence encoding this CDR3. CDR3 protein: CASSQGTSGGSYNEQFF. In DNA form, the CDR3 reads TGCGCCAGCAGCCAAGGGACTAGCGGGGGCTCCTACAATGAGCAGTTCTTC. The chain carries TRBV4-1 and TRBJ2-1; TRBD2 matches 13 bases. Germline CDR1 MGHRA, CDR2 YSYEKL. V dropped 1 base and J dropped 0; count of bases not matched to a gene: 0. CDR3 length equals 17 residues.

The chain links TRBV28 to TRBJ1-5; unclear D gene. The CDR3 is 14 residues long. The V gene's germline CDR1 is MDHEN and CDR2 SYDVKM. Trimming stripped 3 bases from V and 4 bases from J, with 10 bases between. The CDR3 region has the DNA TGTGCCAGCAGTTTCTTATTGGGGAATCAGCCCCAGCATTTT. Translating it yields CASSFLLGNQPQHF.

This chain connects TRBV28 to TRBJ2-7, with D unresolved. Per germline, CDR1 MDHEN and CDR2 SYDVKM. This CDR3 is built from 12 residues. V was trimmed by 4 bases and J by 2 bases, leaving 6 bases between them. The CDR3 nucleotides read TGTGCCAGCAGTTGGGTACCCTACGAGCAGTACTTC. This translates into CASSWVPYEQYF.

The chain couples TRBV6-5 to TRBJ2-7; unclear D gene. This CDR3 region has 12 residues. V gave up 10 bases and J gave up 1 base, with 11 bases separating them. Germline CDR1 and CDR2: MNHEY and SVGAGI. The CDR3, as DNA: TGTGCCACCTCGCCATCTTCCTACGAGCAGTACTTC. Protein product: CATSPSSYEQYF.

This clone is a singleton in its sample. CDR3 nucleotides: TGTGCCAGCAGCCCCGGGACAGGGATCCCCTACGAGCAGTACTTC. Amino acid sequence: CASSPGTGIPYEQYF. The chain carries TRBV5-6 and TRBJ2-7; TRBD1 agrees at 9 bases. Trimming took 4 bases from V and 2 from J; bases not matched to a gene: 7. The CDR3 length is 15 residues. Germline values: CDR1 SGHDT, CDR2 YYEEEE.

The rearrangement uses TRBV6-1 and TRBJ2-3; 8 bases map to TRBD2. J lost 0 bases, V lost 6 bases, and 2 bases had no gene match. Germline loops: CDR1 MNHNS, CDR2 SASEGT. The CDR3 is 14 residues long. CDR3 nucleotides: TGTGCCAGCAGGAGCGGGGGCAGCACAGATACGCAGTATTTT. It codes for CASRSGGSTDTQYF.

The chain combines TRBV19 with TRBJ2-3, with TRBD2 matching over 8 bases. From germline, CDR1 is LNHDA and CDR2 SQIVND (reference sequence). The ends lost 3 bases at V and 5 bases at J; junction bases unmatched: 4. The CDR3 extends over 14 amino acids. The CDR3 loop reads CASSMLLAGDTQYF. As DNA, the CDR3 is TGTGCCAGTAGTATGCTGCTAGCGGGAGATACGCAGTATTTT.

This clone was counted a single time. This chain uses TRBV2 with TRBJ2-7; possibly TRBD1 for D (5 bases). Deletions cut 6 bases from V and 3 bases from J, with 15 bases between. The CDR3 runs to 14 residues. CDR1 and CDR2 from the germline V gene are SNHLY and FYNNEI. The CDR3 spells CASSAYGHSYEQYF. The CDR3 nucleotides read TGTGCCAGCAGCGCTTATGGACATAGCTACGAGCAGTACTTC.

This sequence joins TRBV4-1 and TRBJ1-4, with D maybe TRBD1 (6 bases). The CDR3 totals 15 residues. Trimming pared 5 bases from V and 5 bases from J, leaving 15 bases between. The germline gives CDR1 MGHRA, CDR2 YSYEKL. In DNA, the CDR3 is TGCGCCAGCAGCACGGGCGGGACACTCAATGAAAAACTGTTTTTT. Its translation is CASSTGGTLNEKLFF.

This chain joins TRBV19 and TRBJ1-1; D ambiguous. CDR1 LNHDA and CDR2 SQIVND come from the germline V gene (reference sequence). Trimming left V 0 bases short and J 6 bases short, with 8 bases between. This CDR3 spans 13 amino acids. DNA of the CDR3: TGTGCCAGTAGTATAGATCTAACAGCTGAAGCTTTCTTT. Residues: CASSIDLTAEAFF.

CDR3 amino acids: CASSKALSGGRYGYTF. The CDR3 DNA reads TGTGCCAGCAGCAAAGCACTATCCGGGGGAAGGTATGGCTACACCTTC. This chain links TRBV21-1 with TRBJ1-2. TRBV21-1 is flagged as a pseudogene. CDR3 length: 16 residues.

The J gene is TRBJ2-7, the V gene TRBV5-8; D may correspond to TRBD1 or TRBD2 (5 bases each). Deletions cut 0 bases from V and 2 bases from J, with 9 bases between. The CDR3 loop spans 14 amino acids. From germline, CDR1 is SGHTS and CDR2 YDEGEE. CDR3 protein: CASSLVGVPYEQYF. The CDR3 DNA reads as TGTGCCAGCAGCTTGGTGGGGGTCCCCTACGAGCAGTACTTC.

This chain connects TRBV5-8 to TRBJ2-7, with 8 bases aligning to TRBD2. Germline V gene sequence: CDR1 SGHTS, CDR2 YDEGEE. V shed 0 bases, J shed 0 bases, and the junction held 2 bases outside the gene matches. The CDR3 runs to 15 residues. The CDR3: CASSLVGLGSYEQYF. Written as DNA, the CDR3 is TGTGCCAGCAGCTTGGTGGGACTAGGCTCCTACGAGCAGTACTTC.